This T cell receptor beta chain was documented in a study of blood T cell repertoires in COVID-19. The protocol was immunoSEQ multiplex PCR, while the TCRdb copy is restricted to in-frame clones and leaves out a portion. The data show about 77,000 clones, with roughly 80% seen just once and less than 6% held by the top ten. Trimming at V came to 4 bases and at J to 3 bases, leaving 2 bases not matched to a gene. Germline V gives CDR1 LGHNA, CDR2 YSLEER. The CDR3 extends over 15 amino acids. In this sample, this clone turned up a few times. The gene calls are TRBV4-3 and TRBJ2-3; 12 bases map to TRBD2. The sample taken for sequencing was peripheral blood. This receptor was obtained from a woman in her 70s with acute or convalescent COVID-19. CDR3: CASSPGLAGTDTQYF. CDR3 sequence (DNA): TGCGCCAGCAGCCCTGGACTAGCGGGGACAGATACGCAGTATTTT.